This is a list of T cell receptor beta chains from one sample in a study of beta chain features in type 1 diabetes. The data were produced by immunoSEQ multiplex PCR, yet TCRdb's version contains in-frame clones alone and is incomplete. This sample has about 250,000 clones, with approximately 14% found just once. Input material: naive CD4+ T cells from blood. These receptors all stem from a woman aged 40 to 50 in good health. CDR3s include the opening cysteine and the closing phenylalanine or tryptophan. The D gene is left open where the match is weak. Only part of the rows carry a size: once, few, many, or a class if the clone is expanded.

>NA|TRBV14|few|TRBJ2-3
CATALGGSTDTQYF
TGTGCCACCGCTTTGGGAGGAAGCACAGATACGCAGTATTTT
>TRBD1|TRBV5-4|NA|TRBJ2-3
CASSLPGGQGVTDTQYF
TGTGCCAGCAGCTTGCCGGGTGGACAGGGGGTCACAGATACGCAGTATTTT
>NA|TRBV4-3|NA|TRBJ2-7
CASSRDRKSYEQYF
TGCGCCAGCAGCCGCGACAGAAAATCCTACGAGCAGTACTTC
>NA|TRBV6-5|few|TRBJ1-1
CASSYTGSGTEAFF
TGTGCCAGCAGTTACACAGGGTCGGGCACTGAAGCTTTCTTT
>NA|TRBV5-1|few|TRBJ1-6
CASSLGDTISPLHF
TGCGCCAGCAGCTTGGGGGACACGATTTCACCCCTCCACTTT
>TRBD2|TRBV6-6|NA|TRBJ2-3
CASSLVRGAGDTQYF
TGTGCCAGCAGTTTAGTGCGGGGGGCCGGAGATACGCAGTATTTT
>NA|TRBV6-5|once|TRBJ1-6
CASSRTQYNSPLHF
TGTGCCAGCAGTCGGACACAATATAATTCACCCCTCCACTTT
>NA|TRBV18|NA|TRBJ2-3
CASSPPGAPYTTDTQYF
TGTGCCAGCTCACCACCGGGCGCCCCCTATACCACAGATACGCAGTATTTT
>TRBD1|TRBV27|few|TRBJ1-2
CASSLNRGLYYGYTF
TGTGCCAGCAGTTTAAACAGGGGGCTATACTATGGCTACACCTTC
>NA|TRBV6-5|few|TRBJ2-5
CATSAGSPRGETQYF
TGTGCCACCTCAGCGGGCTCACCCCGGGGAGAGACCCAGTACTTC
>NA|TRBV28|NA|TRBJ2-2
CASSPPGSPGELFF
TGTGCCAGCAGCCCCCCTGGGAGCCCCGGGGAGCTGTTTTTT
>NA|TRBV5-1|few|TRBJ2-7
CASSFGGGGYEQYF
TGCGCCAGCAGCTTTGGCGGGGGCGGTTACGAGCAGTACTTC
>NA|TRBV9|NA|TRBJ2-2
CASSPHVVRGWDTGELFF
TGTGCCAGCAGCCCGCATGTTGTGAGGGGGTGGGACACCGGGGAGCTGTTTTTT
>NA|TRBV4-2|NA|TRBJ1-6
CASSHGGGGNSPLHF
TGTGCCAGCAGTCACGGCGGTGGCGGTAATTCACCCCTCCACTTT
>NA|TRBV9|NA|TRBJ1-5
CASSVSSEYNQPQHF
TGTGCCAGCAGCGTTAGCAGCGAGTACAATCAGCCCCAGCATTTT
>NA|TRBV7-2|few|TRBJ2-3
CASSFEPGLPFAQYF
TGTGCCAGCAGCTTTGAGCCGGGACTCCCGTTCGCGCAGTATTTT
>TRBD2|TRBV5-1|few|TRBJ2-2
CASSYRAGGSTGELFF
TGCGCCAGCAGCTACCGAGCGGGGGGTTCCACCGGGGAGCTGTTTTTT
>NA|TRBV5-6|few|TRBJ2-3
CASSLASVRVDTQYF
TGTGCCAGCAGCTTGGCTAGCGTCAGGGTAGATACGCAGTATTTT
>NA|TRBV4-3|many|TRBJ2-1
CASSQIVWSYNEQFF
TGCGCCAGCAGCCAAATCGTCTGGAGCTACAATGAGCAGTTCTTC
>NA|TRBV9|NA|TRBJ2-3
CASSVVGGTQYF
TGTGCCAGCAGCGTAGTGGGGGGTACGCAGTATTTT
>NA|TRBV5-4|NA|TRBJ2-2
CASSLESGNTGELFF
TGTGCCAGCAGCTTGGAATCGGGGAACACCGGGGAGCTGTTTTTT
>TRBD1|TRBV5-1|few|TRBJ2-7
CASMGQGASEQYF
TGCGCCAGTATGGGACAGGGGGCGTCCGAGCAGTACTTC
>NA|TRBV5-1|NA|TRBJ1-2
CASSLEQGSFYGYTF
TGCGCCAGCAGCTTAGAACAGGGTAGTTTCTATGGCTACACCTTC
>NA|TRBV6-1|few|TRBJ1-5
CASSKGTHGSNQPQHF
TGTGCCAGCAGTAAAGGGACACACGGAAGCAATCAGCCCCAGCATTTT
>TRBD1|TRBV5-1|few|TRBJ2-7
CASSLTGPKGYEQYF
TGCGCCAGCAGCCTGACAGGGCCCAAGGGCTACGAGCAGTACTTC
>NA|TRBV7-2|NA|TRBJ1-4
CASSPPGEKLFF
TGTGCCAGCAGCCCCCCAGGGGAAAAACTGTTTTTT
>NA|TRBV5-4|NA|TRBJ1-1
CASSFSAADTEAFF
TGTGCCAGCAGCTTCAGTGCGGCGGACACTGAAGCTTTCTTT
>NA|TRBV5-1|NA|TRBJ1-1
CASSLQGALNTEAFF
TGCGCCAGCAGCTTACAGGGAGCTTTGAACACTGAAGCTTTCTTT
>NA|TRBV11-2|NA|TRBJ1-1
CASSLDGIGLAEAFF
TGTGCCAGCAGCTTAGATGGAATAGGATTAGCCGAAGCTTTCTTT
>NA|TRBV11-2|few|TRBJ2-5
CASSLVWEAVGETQYF
TGTGCCAGCAGCTTAGTCTGGGAGGCAGTAGGAGAGACCCAGTACTTC
>TRBD1|TRBV2|few|TRBJ1-5
CASKLRGGAGGSGNQPQHF
TGTGCCAGCAAGCTCAGGGGGGGCGCAGGGGGCAGTGGCAATCAGCCCCAGCATTTT
>NA|TRBV19|NA|TRBJ2-3
CASSLGLRRFTDTQYF
TGTGCCAGTAGTTTGGGGCTTAGGAGATTCACAGATACGCAGTATTTT
>NA|TRBV6-4|NA|TRBJ2-3
CASSDSGAGGTDTQYF
TGTGCCAGCAGTGACTCAGGAGCGGGCGGCACAGATACGCAGTATTTT
>NA|TRBV7-9|NA|TRBJ2-3
CASTGRPTDTQYF
TGTGCCAGCACCGGGAGACCCACAGATACGCAGTATTTT
>TRBD2|TRBV4-1|NA|TRBJ2-7
CASSQDSQASGYDEQYF
TGCGCCAGCAGCCAAGACTCTCAGGCTAGCGGTTACGACGAGCAGTACTTC
>TRBD2|TRBV6-6|few|TRBJ2-3
CASSSASGGFPTQYF
TGTGCCAGCAGTTCGGCTAGCGGGGGCTTTCCTACGCAGTATTTT